The entry below describes one TCR beta chain. This entry is derived from a study of blood T cell repertoires in COVID-19. Assay: immunoSEQ multiplex PCR; the TCRdb copy retains only in-frame clones and omits some. The table records around 170,000 clones, approximately 87% of them present only once. CDR3 length: 13 residues. Trimming at V came to 5 bases and at J to 9 bases, leaving 6 bases not matched to a gene. The gene calls are TRBV12-3 or TRBV12-4 and TRBJ2-1; 8 nucleotides match TRBD2. This clonotype was obtained from a woman in her 70s with acute or convalescent COVID-19. Specimen: peripheral blood. CDR3 sequence reads: CASSETSGGEQFF. The CDR3 DNA reads as TGTGCCAGCAGTGAAACTAGCGGCGGTGAGCAGTTCTTC.